The 11 T cell receptor beta chains reported below all come from one sample, sequenced in a study of regulatory T cells in long-lasting Graves disease. The sample's time point: newly diagnosed GD, antithyroid drugs for less than 3 months. RNA isolated from PBMCs was used to make the TCR library. The authors built TCR beta libraries using iRepertoire HTBI primers and Arm-PCR of CDR3 regions. TCRdb re-analysed the multiplex PCR reads in MiXCR, keeping a single row per CDR3 protein. The sample yields roughly 420,000 distinct CDR3 sequences, around a sixth seen once. The source material was peripheral blood mononuclear cells (PBMCs), sampled at new diagnosis, from a patient treated with antithyroid drugs. The receptors were gathered from a female donor with Graves disease.

In its sample, this clonotype was seen many times. This chain uses TRBV12-3 or TRBV12-4 with TRBJ2-2; no reliable D call. The V gene lost 3 bases and the J gene lost 1 base, with 6 bases spanning the gap. The CDR3 is 14 residues long. CDR3 sequence reads: CASSFPRNTGELFF. In DNA form, the CDR3 reads TGTGCCAGCAGTTTTCCACGGAACACCGGGGAGCTGTTTTTT.

This clonotype was found many times. The chain carries TRBV12-3 or TRBV12-4 and TRBJ2-3, with 10 nucleotides matching TRBD2. The CDR3 is 16 residues long. V lost 5 bases, J lost 7 bases, and 12 bases stayed unmatched. In DNA, the CDR3 is TGTGCCAGCAGTCCCCACAGCGGGAGGGCCGAGAATACGCAGTATTTT. Translation: CASSPHSGRAENTQYF.

This clonotype was seen more than once but under ten times. The chain couples TRBV20-1 to TRBJ2-7; 9 bases line up with TRBD1. Germline assignment: CDR1 DFQATT and CDR2 SNEGSKA (reference sequence). J lost 1 base, V lost 6 bases, and 7 bases had no gene match. The CDR3 is 14 amino acids. The CDR3 coding sequence is TGCAGTGCAAACCCCGGGACAGGGTCCTACGAGCAGTACTTC. As protein: CSANPGTGSYEQYF.

This clonotype was seen ten or more times. The rearrangement joins TRBV7-2 to TRBJ2-7; D unclear. Germline V CDR1 and CDR2: SGHTA, FQGNSA. The V gene lost 1 base and the J gene lost 0 bases, with 7 bases spanning the gap. CDR3 length: 14 residues. The CDR3 loop is CASSLELTSYEQYF. As DNA, the CDR3 is TGTGCCAGCAGCTTAGAACTAACCTCCTACGAGCAGTACTTC.

This CDR3 is CASSLRVGSYNEQFF. CDR3 coding DNA: TGTGCCAGCAGCCTCAGGGTGGGCTCCTACAATGAGCAGTTCTTC. This rearrangement joins TRBV3-1 to TRBJ2-1; D may be TRBD1 (5 bases). Trimming cost V 4 bases and J 0 bases, with 10 bases left between them. CDR3 length: 15 residues. Germline V lookup: CDR1 LGHDT, CDR2 YNNKEL (reference sequence).

The V and J genes are TRBV5-1 and TRBJ2-1; TRBD2 matches at 8 bases. V shed 0 bases and J 1 base; nucleotides not matched to a gene: 9. The CDR3 is 18 residues long. Per the germline V gene, CDR1 is SGHRS and CDR2 is YFSETQ. CDR3 loop: CASSLGATSEWSYNEQFF. The CDR3 coding sequence is TGCGCCAGCAGCTTGGGGGCGACTAGCGAATGGTCCTACAATGAGCAGTTCTTC.

This sequence joins TRBV7-9 and TRBJ1-1; 10 bases match TRBD1. Germline CDR1 reads SEHNR; CDR2 reads FQNEAQ (reference sequence). V was pared by 8 bases and J by 4 bases, with 16 bases of the junction left unmatched. The CDR3 has 17 residues. As DNA, the CDR3 is TGTGCCAGCGGGACAGGGGACCTCCAAGAGGTAGGCACTGAAGCTTTCTTT. As protein: CASGTGDLQEVGTEAFF.

The rearrangement uses TRBV6-1 and TRBJ2-1; TRBD2 matches 7 bases. The germline CDR1 and CDR2 sequences are MNHNS and SASEGT. The length of the CDR3 is 13 residues. V lost 6 bases, J lost 6 bases, and 5 bases stayed unmatched. The CDR3, as DNA: TGTGCCAGCAGAAGCGGGACGCCCAATGAGCAGTTCTTC. Its protein is CASRSGTPNEQFF.

V and J are TRBV9 and TRBJ2-7; 10 bases match TRBD2. Per germline, CDR1 SGDLS and CDR2 YYNGEE. CDR3 size: 14 residues. J gave up 4 bases and V 2 bases, and 3 bases lay outside the gene matches. The DNA for the CDR3 is TGTGCCAGCAGCGTTCCTAGCGGGAGTTACGAGCAGTACTTC. This translates into CASSVPSGSYEQYF.

This clonotype was recorded at least ten times. The rearrangement uses TRBV11-1 and TRBJ1-1; tentatively, D is TRBD1 (6 bases). Germline V gene data show CDR1 as SGHAT and CDR2 as FQDESV (reference sequence). Trimming pared 10 bases from V and 1 base from J, leaving 10 bases between. CDR3 size: 12 residues. CDR3 nucleotides: TGTGCCACCAGGGGAGGGAACACTGAAGCTTTCTTT. It yields the protein CATRGGNTEAFF.

This clonotype came up a few times. A far larger clone is one base from this, pointing to a likely read error. The V call is TRBV7-9, the J call TRBJ2-3; D possibly corresponds to TRBD2 (6 bases). The CDR3 is 14 residues long. The ends were cut back, 2 bases at V and 1 base at J, with 7 bases in the middle. CDR1 SEHNR and CDR2 FQNEAQ come from the germline V gene (reference sequence). The CDR3 bases are TGTGCCAGCAGCTTAATAGCGGGCACAGATACGCAGTATTTT. The encoded protein is CASSLIAGTDTQYF.